This T cell receptor beta chain was profiled in a study of T cells after yellow fever vaccination. Study results and caveats: The booster saw the reappearance of most primary-vaccination clones (roughly 96% CD4, almost 90% CD8).

One entry per CDR3 protein, called by TCRdb with MiXCR from the 5' RACE reads. The table lists approximately 550,000 distinct CDR3 sequences, around 21% of them singletons. Comment on this clonotype: The antigen remains unidentified.

The CDR3 totals 12 residues. V was clipped by 3 bases and J by 2 bases, with 5 bases between them. Germline CDR1 MNHEY, CDR2 SVGEGT. The source of this sequence is a young man who received the YFV17D yellow fever vaccine. The rearrangement uses TRBV6-2 or TRBV6-3 and TRBJ2-7; D is undetermined. This material consisted of PBMCs, taken 15 days after the yellow fever booster vaccination. The DNA of the CDR3 is TGTGCCAGCAGTTATATGCCCTACGAGCAGTACTTC. Translation gives CASSYMPYEQYF.